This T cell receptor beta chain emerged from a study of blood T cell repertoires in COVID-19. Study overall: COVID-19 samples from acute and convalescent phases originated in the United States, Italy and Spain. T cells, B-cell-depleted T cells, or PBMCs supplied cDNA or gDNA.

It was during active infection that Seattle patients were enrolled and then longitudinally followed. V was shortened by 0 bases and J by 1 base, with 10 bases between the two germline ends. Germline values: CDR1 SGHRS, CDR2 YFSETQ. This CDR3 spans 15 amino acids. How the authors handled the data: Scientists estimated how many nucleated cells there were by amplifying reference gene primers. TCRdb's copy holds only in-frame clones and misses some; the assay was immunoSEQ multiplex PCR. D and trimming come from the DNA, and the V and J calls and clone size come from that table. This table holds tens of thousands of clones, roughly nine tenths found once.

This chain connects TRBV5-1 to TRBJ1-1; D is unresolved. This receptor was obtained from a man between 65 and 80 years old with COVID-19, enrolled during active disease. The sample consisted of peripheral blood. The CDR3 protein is CASSLELNRNTEAFF. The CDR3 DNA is TGCGCCAGCAGCTTGGAGCTGAACCGGAACACTGAAGCTTTCTTT.